One T cell receptor beta chain is described in this entry. Per the study methods: From reference gene primer amplification, estimates of nucleated cell counts were derived. Assay used: immunoSEQ multiplex PCR; TCRdb lists only in-frame clones, some missing. V and J calls and clone size follow that table, whereas D and trimming were derived from the DNA. The sample holds some 200,000 clones, around 80% seen once. This sample stems from a study of blood T cell repertoires in COVID-19. About the research overall: Italy, Spain and the United States were the sources of the convalescent and acute COVID-19 samples.

The germline CDR1 and CDR2 sequences are LNHDA and SQIVND (reference sequence). The CDR3 contains 17 residues. V was clipped by 4 bases and J by 0 bases, with 13 bases between them. Input material: peripheral blood. The sequence derives from a woman aged 40 to 50 with acute or convalescent COVID-19. The rearrangement joins TRBV19 to TRBJ1-6, with TRBD1 as a possible D gene (6 bases). CDR3 in amino acids: CASSRRDTSSYNSPLHF. The CDR3 DNA follows: TGTGCCAGTAGTAGAAGGGACACGAGCTCCTATAATTCACCCCTCCACTTT.